A single sample is the source of the 8 T cell receptor delta chains below, sequenced in a study of gamma-delta chains in newborns, infants, children. TCRdb called clones from the reads again using CATT. Of approximately 11,000 delta-chain clones in the sample, approximately 10% were seen once. The sequencing sample was made of blood. These receptors were collected from a child who was a newborn, infant or young child, either healthy, febrile or measles-vaccinated (not recorded which).

By frequency in the sample, this clone is medium-sized. Other DNA sequences of this sample code for an identical CDR3. The V call is TRDV2, the J call TRDJ1, with D uncertain. Germline CDR1 reads GEAIGNYY; CDR2 reads EKD. V lost 0 bases to trimming and J lost 1 base, with 11 bases between them. The CDR3 has 15 amino acids. The DNA for the CDR3 is TGTGCCTGTGACACCCTTGGACCCTCCACCGATAAACTCATCTTT. Translated: CACDTLGPSTDKLIF.

V and J are TRDV2 and TRDJ2; D gene unclear. The CDR3 contains 15 residues. V lost 1 base and J 4 bases, leaving 12 bases between the germline ends. Per the germline V gene, CDR1 is GEAIGNYY and CDR2 is EKD. The CDR3 sequence is CACDTMVAGTAQLFF. The CDR3 DNA is TGTGCCTGTGACACGATGGTGGCCGGGACAGCACAACTCTTCTTT.

This sequence joins TRDV2 and TRDJ1; D is uncertain. This CDR3 is built from 17 residues. The germline V and J ends were trimmed by 2 bases and 3 bases, with 21 bases remaining between them. The germline gives CDR1 GEAIGNYY, CDR2 EKD. CDR3: CACDKLKAENRPDKLIF. As DNA, the CDR3 is TGTGCCTGTGACAAATTGAAAGCGGAAAACCGGCCCGATAAACTCATCTTT.

The chain is built from TRDV1 and TRDJ1; 10 nucleotides match TRDD3. V lost 0 bases and J lost 0; bases outside the gene matches: 40. Per the germline V gene, CDR1 is TSWWSYY and CDR2 is QGS. The length of the CDR3 is 29 residues. The DNA of the CDR3 is TGTGCTCTTGGGGAACTTTCGTTTTATCACAAATTGCTACGTCTAGGGGGATACGCTACCTTAGAGTACACCGATAAACTCATCTTT. The encoded protein is CALGELSFYHKLLRLGGYATLEYTDKLIF.

With regard to this clone: Other DNA sequences in this sample translate to the same CDR3. The CDR3 DNA reads as TGTGCCTGTGACACGGTACTGGGGGCCGATAAACTCATCTTT. The encoded protein is CACDTVLGADKLIF. The J gene is TRDJ1, the V gene TRDV2; the match to TRDD3 covers 8 bases. Unmatched junction bases numbered 3, after V lost 1 base and J lost 3 bases. Germline V gives CDR1 GEAIGNYY, CDR2 EKD. The CDR3 extends over 14 amino acids.

This clone was counted a few times. V and J are TRDV2 and TRDJ1; possibly TRDD3 for D (6 bases). CDR1 and CDR2 from the germline V gene are GEAIGNYY and EKD. The V and J ends lost 5 bases and 0 bases respectively, with 9 bases between them. This CDR3 has 13 amino acids. The CDR3 here is CACGGGNTDKLIF. CDR3 sequence (DNA): TGTGCCTGTGGTGGGGGCAACACCGATAAACTCATCTTT.

This clone has more than one count but fewer than ten. The genes are TRDV2 and TRDJ1, with a tentative D call TRDD2 (6 bases). Germline V gives CDR1 GEAIGNYY, CDR2 EKD. The CDR3 is made up of 18 amino acids. Trimming left V 3 bases short and J 4 bases short, with 26 bases between. The CDR3 DNA is TGTGCCTGTGACGTCCTACGGCTCACCGGGGACAACATCGATAAACTCATCTTT. Residues: CACDVLRLTGDNIDKLIF.

Only a few counts were recorded for this clone. V is TRDV2 and J is TRDJ1; TRDD2 is a possible D gene (5 bases). Trimming took 3 bases from V and 3 from J, leaving 13 bases between them. The germline V gene encodes CDR1 GEAIGNYY and CDR2 EKD. CDR3 size: 14 residues. The chain's CDR3 is CACDDLLVADKLIF. CDR3 nucleotides: TGTGCCTGTGACGACCTACTAGTGGCCGATAAACTCATCTTT.